The clone carrying this TCR beta chain has at least ten counts. Its antigen is unknown. A minimum of 5 micrograms of total RNA was extracted per sample. Between the trimmed V and J ends, which lost 3 bases and 0 bases, there was a span of 12 bases. The V gene's germline CDR1 is KGHSH and CDR2 LQKENI. The CDR3 runs to 15 residues. This entry comes from a study of blood T cells in healthy people across ages. Alongside a J-beta primer mix, a sample-barcoded 5' primer served in a second PCR lasting 7 to 11 cycles. Through a template-switch adaptor with 12 random nucleotides, each cDNA molecule received a tag. TCRdb re-called the 5' RACE reads with MiXCR, one entry per CDR3 protein. This sample carries 1.5 million to 2 million distinct CDR3 sequences, 28% of them seen once, and the ten largest clones take 7.7%. Regarding the study as a whole: Possibly, changes in expanded clonotypes were confounded because donor CMV status was unknown. Naive and antigen-experienced cells were not separated, limiting conclusive comparison.

The chain combines TRBV18 with TRBJ2-7, with a possible D match to TRBD1 (6 bases). This clonotype was obtained from a woman younger than 45 in good health. The sample comprised blood. The CDR3 DNA sequence: TGTGCCAGCTCACCTTCCCGGGACAACTCCTACGAGCAGTACTTC. It is translated as CASSPSRDNSYEQYF.